This T cell receptor beta chain is from a study of beta chain features in type 1 diabetes. Turning to the study itself: The study found patients and healthy donors alike in age, gender and cell yields.

As every portion of the isolated RNA was reverse transcribed, the sequencing read expressed TCRB transcripts. Here immunoSEQ multiplex PCR was the method, and the copy in TCRdb shows in-frame clones only, minus some. The table lists hundreds of thousands of clones, around 16% of them singletons, with approximately 0.087% in the top ten. Trimming pared 4 bases from V and 6 bases from J, leaving 17 bases between. Germline lookup yields CDR1 SGHTS and CDR2 YDEGEE. CDR3 length: 15 residues. This clone was observed a handful of times. The source material was naive CD4+ T cells from blood. The clonotype was recovered from a man aged 18 to 29 in good health. The chain links TRBV5-8 to TRBJ1-5; possible D gene TRBD1, 5 bases. DNA for the CDR3: TGTGCCAGCAGCCGGTGGGCAGGGATGTCTCAGCCCCAGCATTTT. Protein sequence: CASSRWAGMSQPQHF.